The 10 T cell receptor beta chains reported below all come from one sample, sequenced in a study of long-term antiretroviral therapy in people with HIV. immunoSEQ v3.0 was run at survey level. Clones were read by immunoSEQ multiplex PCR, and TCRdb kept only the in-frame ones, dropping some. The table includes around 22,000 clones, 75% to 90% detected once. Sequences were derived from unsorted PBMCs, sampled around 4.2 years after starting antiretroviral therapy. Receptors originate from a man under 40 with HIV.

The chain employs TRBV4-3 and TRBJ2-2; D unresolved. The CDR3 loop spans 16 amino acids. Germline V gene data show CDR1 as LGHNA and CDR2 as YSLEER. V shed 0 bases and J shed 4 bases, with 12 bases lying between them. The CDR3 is CASSQEPRTGTGELFF. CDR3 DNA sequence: TGCGCCAGCAGCCAAGAGCCGAGGACGGGCACCGGGGAGCTGTTTTTT.

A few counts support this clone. In nucleotides, the CDR3 is TGCGCCAGCAGCCAAGGCGGGACTAGCGAGACGGGAGGTACGCAGTATTTT. Its translation: CASSQGGTSETGGTQYF. V is TRBV4-1 and J is TRBJ2-3, with 10 bases aligning to TRBD2. V trimming: 1 base; J trimming: 8 bases; junction bases outside the gene matches: 12. CDR1 MGHRA and CDR2 YSYEKL come from the germline V gene. This CDR3 comprises 17 residues.

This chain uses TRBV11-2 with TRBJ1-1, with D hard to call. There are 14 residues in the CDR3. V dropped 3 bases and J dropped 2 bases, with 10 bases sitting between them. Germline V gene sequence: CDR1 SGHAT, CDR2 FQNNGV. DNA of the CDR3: TGTGCCAGCAGCTTTCCTAAAAGAAACACTGAAGCTTTCTTT. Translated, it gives CASSFPKRNTEAFF.

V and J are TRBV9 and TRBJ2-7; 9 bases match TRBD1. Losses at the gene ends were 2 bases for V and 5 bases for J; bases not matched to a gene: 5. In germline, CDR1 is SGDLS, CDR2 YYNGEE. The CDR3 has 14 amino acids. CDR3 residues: CASSVRDRANEQYF. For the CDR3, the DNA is TGTGCCAGCAGCGTCCGGGACAGGGCCAACGAGCAGTACTTC.

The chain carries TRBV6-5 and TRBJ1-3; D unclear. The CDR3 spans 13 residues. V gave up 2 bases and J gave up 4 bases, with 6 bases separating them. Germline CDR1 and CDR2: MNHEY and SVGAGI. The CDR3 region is CASSYPGGNTIYF. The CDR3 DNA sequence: TGTGCCAGCAGTTACCCGGGAGGAAACACCATATATTTT.

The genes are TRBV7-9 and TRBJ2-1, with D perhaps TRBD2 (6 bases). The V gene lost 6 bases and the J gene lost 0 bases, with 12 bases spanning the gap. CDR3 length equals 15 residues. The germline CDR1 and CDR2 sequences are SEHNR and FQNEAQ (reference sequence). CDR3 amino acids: CASSYSGGSYNEQFF. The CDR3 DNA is TGTGCCAGCAGTTACTCCGGGGGCTCCTACAATGAGCAGTTCTTC. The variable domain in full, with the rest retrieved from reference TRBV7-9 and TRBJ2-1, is DTGVSQNPRHKITKRGQNVTFRCDPISEHNRLYWYRQTLGQGPEFLTYFQNEAQLEKSRLLSDRFSAERPKGSFSTLEIQRTEQGDSAMYLCASSYSGGSYNEQFFGPGTRLTVL.

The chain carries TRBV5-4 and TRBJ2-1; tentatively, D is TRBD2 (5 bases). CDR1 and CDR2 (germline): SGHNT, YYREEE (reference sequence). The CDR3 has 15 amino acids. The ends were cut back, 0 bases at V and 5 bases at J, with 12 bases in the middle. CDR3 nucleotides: TGTGCCAGCAGCTTGGGGACTCCCCGGAACAATGAGCAGTTCTTC. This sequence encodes CASSLGTPRNNEQFF.

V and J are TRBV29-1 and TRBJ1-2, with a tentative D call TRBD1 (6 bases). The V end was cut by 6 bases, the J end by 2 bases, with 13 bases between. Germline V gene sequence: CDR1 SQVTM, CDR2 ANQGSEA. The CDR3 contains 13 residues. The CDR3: CSVADRQNYGYTF. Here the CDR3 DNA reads TGCAGCGTGGCAGACAGGCAGAACTATGGCTACACCTTC.

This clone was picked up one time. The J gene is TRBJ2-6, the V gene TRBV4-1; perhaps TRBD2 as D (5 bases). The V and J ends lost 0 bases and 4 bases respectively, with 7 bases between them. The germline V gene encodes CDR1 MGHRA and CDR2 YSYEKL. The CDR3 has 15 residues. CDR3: CASSQEEAGANVLTF. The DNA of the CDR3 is TGCGCCAGCAGCCAAGAGGAGGCCGGGGCCAACGTCCTGACTTTC.

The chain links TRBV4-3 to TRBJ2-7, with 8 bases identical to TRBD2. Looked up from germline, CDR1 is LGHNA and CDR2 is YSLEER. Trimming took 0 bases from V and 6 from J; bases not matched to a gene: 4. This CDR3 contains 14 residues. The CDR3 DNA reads TGCGCCAGCAGCCAAGATGTTCTAGCGGGCGAGCAGTACTTC. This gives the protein CASSQDVLAGEQYF.